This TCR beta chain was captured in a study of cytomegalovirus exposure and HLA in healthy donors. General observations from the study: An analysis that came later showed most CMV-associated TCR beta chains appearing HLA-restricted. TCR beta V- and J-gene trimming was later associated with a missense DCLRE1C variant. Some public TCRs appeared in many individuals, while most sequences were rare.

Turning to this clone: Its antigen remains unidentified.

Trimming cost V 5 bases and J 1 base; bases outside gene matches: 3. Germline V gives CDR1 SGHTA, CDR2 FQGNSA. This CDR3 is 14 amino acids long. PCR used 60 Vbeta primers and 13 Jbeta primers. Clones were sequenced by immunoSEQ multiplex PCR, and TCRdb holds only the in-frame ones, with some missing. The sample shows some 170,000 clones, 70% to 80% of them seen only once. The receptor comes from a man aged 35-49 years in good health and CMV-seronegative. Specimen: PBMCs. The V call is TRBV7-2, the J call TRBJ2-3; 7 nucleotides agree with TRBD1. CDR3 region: CASSIGTGTDTQYF. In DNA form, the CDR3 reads TGTGCCAGCAGCATCGGGACAGGCACAGATACGCAGTATTTT.